This paragraph reports one TCR beta chain. Seattle patient enrollment occurred during active infection, with longitudinal follow-up thereafter. These data originate in a study of blood T cell repertoires in COVID-19. Study-wide context: In each case, the material was cDNA or gDNA derived from T cells, B-cell-depleted T cells, or PBMCs.

Trimming took off 5 bases at V and 3 bases at J, with 8 bases between the two ends. Germline CDR1 LNHDA, CDR2 SQIVND (reference sequence). This CDR3 has 12 residues. Assay: immunoSEQ multiplex PCR; the TCRdb copy retains only in-frame clones and omits some. The data show a few hundred thousand clones, 70% to 90% seen once. This chain joins TRBV19 and TRBJ2-7; D gene uncertain. This receptor was obtained from a woman in her sixties or seventies with COVID-19, enrolled during active disease. Specimen: peripheral blood. CDR3 DNA sequence: TGTGCCAGTAGTCCGGGTTTCTACGAGCAGTACTTC. Translated: CASSPGFYEQYF.